The 20 T cell receptor beta chains in this list originate from one sample, sequenced in a study of cytomegalovirus exposure and HLA in healthy donors. Use of 60 Vbeta and 13 Jbeta primers characterized the PCR. The table came from immunoSEQ multiplex PCR; TCRdb's copy has only in-frame clones and leaves some out. The data hold roughly 150,000 clones, with roughly 64% observed a single time. The sequenced material came from PBMCs. These receptors originate from a woman younger than 45 in good health and CMV-seropositive.

The chain carries TRBV7-2 and TRBJ2-2, with D uncertain. The germline V gene has CDR1 SGHTA and CDR2 FQGNSA. This CDR3 spans 15 amino acids. V gave up 2 bases and J gave up 6 bases, with 13 bases separating them. This CDR3 reads CASSLLARSPGELFF. The CDR3 nucleotides read TGTGCCAGCAGCTTATTGGCGAGGTCACCCGGGGAGCTGTTTTTT.

The chain couples TRBV27 to TRBJ2-7, with 13 bases matching TRBD2. The CDR3 runs to 19 residues. Germline CDR1 and CDR2: MNHEY and SMNVEV (reference sequence). J was trimmed by 4 bases and V by 5 bases; bases with no gene match: 17. DNA of the CDR3: TGTGCCAGCAGTCTGTCGAGGGGACTAGCGGGAAGAAAAGAGTACGAGCAGTACTTC. Amino acid sequence: CASSLSRGLAGRKEYEQYF.

This chain uses TRBV5-4 with TRBJ1-1; D is perhaps TRBD1 (6 bases). The CDR3 has 15 amino acids. Germline V gene lookup returns CDR1 SGHNT and CDR2 YYREEE (reference sequence). The V gene lost 3 bases and the J gene lost 4 bases, with 16 bases spanning the gap. In DNA, the CDR3 is TGTGCCAGCAGCTCCCGCGGGGGGCGAGTCACTGAAGCTTTCTTT. It codes for CASSSRGGRVTEAFF.

The V and J genes are TRBV6-5 and TRBJ2-7, with D unresolved. The CDR3 covers 11 residues. Germline V gene lookup returns CDR1 MNHEY and CDR2 SVGAGI. V was trimmed by 6 bases and J by 6 bases, leaving 9 bases between them. CDR3 DNA sequence: TGTGCCAGCAGACGACTCGGCGAGCAGTACTTC. Translated: CASRRLGEQYF.

The chain has TRBV10-1 and TRBJ2-7, with 9 bases aligning to TRBD1. CDR1 is WNHNN and CDR2 is SYGVQD in the germline V gene (reference sequence). The CDR3 loop spans 15 amino acids. Unmatched junction bases numbered 11, after V lost 6 bases and J lost 5 bases. The CDR3 DNA is TGCGCCAGCAGCGGGACAGGGTTCTCTCAGGACGAGCAGTACTTC. As protein: CASSGTGFSQDEQYF.

The V and J genes are TRBV7-8 and TRBJ2-3; unclear D gene. Germline assignment: CDR1 SGHVS and CDR2 FQNEAQ. Trimming shortened V by 4 bases and J by 1 base, and 3 bases separated the two germline ends. CDR3 length: 12 residues. The CDR3 nucleotides are TGTGCCAGCAGCTCGGGCACAGATACGCAGTATTTT. It codes for CASSSGTDTQYF.

This clone was detected once. The chain recombines TRBV13 with TRBJ2-3; possible D gene TRBD2, 6 bases. The germline V and J ends were trimmed by 0 bases and 1 base, with 11 bases remaining between them. Per germline, CDR1 PRHDT and CDR2 FYEKMQ (reference sequence). This CDR3 contains 16 residues. Here the CDR3 reads CASSLGSGGGTDTQYF. DNA for the CDR3: TGTGCCAGCAGCTTAGGTTCCGGGGGTGGCACAGATACGCAGTATTTT. The entire variable domain, with the rest obtained from reference TRBV13 and TRBJ2-3, is as follows: AAGVIQSPRHLIKEKRETATLKCYPIPRHDTVYWYQQGPGQDPQFLISFYEKMQSDKGSIPDRFSAQQFSDYHSELNMSSLELGDSALYFCASSLGSGGGTDTQYFGPGTRLTVL.

The table lists this clone with a few counts. The rearrangement links TRBV19 to TRBJ2-2; 8 bases agree with TRBD2. The germline V gene encodes CDR1 LNHDA and CDR2 SQIVND (reference sequence). Trimming cost V 10 bases and J 5 bases; bases outside gene matches: 15. CDR3 length: 16 residues. The chain's CDR3 is CAILKSVAGGTGELFF. The DNA for the CDR3 is TGTGCCATTCTCAAGTCGGTCGCGGGAGGTACCGGGGAGCTGTTTTTT.

V usage is TRBV18 and J usage is TRBJ1-5, with 10 bases that match TRBD1. V dropped 3 bases and J dropped 5; count of bases not matched to a gene: 1. Germline CDR1 reads KGHSH; CDR2 reads LQKENI. The CDR3 is 14 residues long. The CDR3 here is CASSPTGGDQPQHF. As DNA, the CDR3 is TGTGCCAGCTCACCGACAGGGGGCGATCAGCCCCAGCATTTT.

V is TRBV6-5 and J is TRBJ1-2, with 11 bases aligning to TRBD1. J gave up 12 bases and V 6 bases, and 15 bases lay outside the gene matches. This CDR3 contains 15 residues. Germline V gene data show CDR1 as MNHEY and CDR2 as SVGAGI. CDR3 loop: CASRSLGQGARSHTF. CDR3 nucleotides: TGTGCCAGCAGATCCCTAGGACAGGGGGCCCGGAGTCACACCTTC.

This chain joins TRBV18 and TRBJ1-4, with unresolved D. Germline V gene sequence: CDR1 KGHSH, CDR2 LQKENI. Trimming cost V 3 bases and J 1 base, with 12 bases left between them. The CDR3 runs 16 residues. In nucleotides, the CDR3 is TGTGCCAGCTCACCCCAGGCCGCCGGAACTAATGAAAAACTGTTTTTT. Its translation is CASSPQAAGTNEKLFF.

V usage is TRBV10-3 and J usage is TRBJ1-2; D is undetermined. The CDR3 runs 15 residues. In germline, CDR1 is ENHRY, CDR2 SYGVKD. V was clipped by 4 bases and J by 1 base, with 13 bases between them. The CDR3: CAISGQSEGNYGYTF. The CDR3 DNA reads TGTGCCATCAGTGGGCAGTCAGAGGGTAACTATGGCTACACCTTC.

This clone appeared a few times. The chain has TRBV10-1 and TRBJ1-3, with 8 bases fitting TRBD1. The V gene end was trimmed by 8 bases and the J gene end by 10 bases; junction bases not matched to a gene: 7. This CDR3 has 12 amino acids. CDR1 is WNHNN, CDR2 SYGVQD, per germline (reference sequence). The CDR3 DNA is TGCGCCAGCGGTGGACAGGGAGGAACCATATATTTT. It codes for CASGGQGGTIYF.

This sequence joins TRBV4-1 and TRBJ2-1; 8 bases match TRBD2. Germline CDR1 MGHRA, CDR2 YSYEKL. After removal of 0 bases from V and 2 bases from J, the junction contained 6 bases not matched to a gene. The CDR3 is 17 residues long. The CDR3: CASSQDSSGLTYNEQFF. The CDR3 DNA reads TGCGCCAGCAGCCAAGATTCTAGCGGGCTGACCTACAATGAGCAGTTCTTC.

The chain uses TRBV4-2 and TRBJ2-7, with D tentatively TRBD2 (5 bases). Germline-derived CDR1 and CDR2 are LGHNA and YNFKEQ. The CDR3 length is 13 residues. V lost 1 base to trimming and J lost 4 bases, with 8 bases between them. CDR3 protein: CASSQGLAYEQYF. The CDR3 DNA reads TGTGCCAGCAGCCAAGGGCTAGCATACGAGCAGTACTTC.

As DNA, the CDR3 is TGTGCCAGCAGTTTATGGGGACTAGCGGGTCCCTACGAGCAGTACTTC. Translating it yields CASSLWGLAGPYEQYF. V usage is TRBV27 and J usage is TRBJ2-7; 12 bases are shared with TRBD2. V lost 1 base and J lost 2; bases outside the gene matches: 3. The CDR3 length is 16 residues. Germline CDR1 reads MNHEY; CDR2 reads SMNVEV (reference sequence).

This chain uses TRBV5-1 with TRBJ2-2; the D is unclear. Germline V gene data show CDR1 as SGHRS and CDR2 as YFSETQ. The V and J ends lost 4 bases and 0 bases respectively, with 16 bases between them. The CDR3 length is 17 residues. In DNA form, the CDR3 reads TGCGCCAGCAGCCCGGCCGGGTGGCGCGCGAACACCGGGGAGCTGTTTTTT. This encodes CASSPAGWRANTGELFF.

The gene calls are TRBV30 and TRBJ2-7, with 9 bases fitting TRBD1. CDR1 and CDR2 (germline): GTSNPN, SVGIG (reference sequence). This CDR3 region has 13 residues. V dropped 0 bases and J dropped 5; count of bases not matched to a gene: 2. CDR3 coding DNA: TGTGCCTGGAGTGTGGGACAGGGACACGAGCAGTACTTC. Protein product: CAWSVGQGHEQYF.

The genes are TRBV27 and TRBJ2-7, with 12 positions matching TRBD2. The CDR3 runs to 16 residues. V lost 3 bases and J lost 4; bases outside the gene matches: 7. Germline V lookup: CDR1 MNHEY, CDR2 SMNVEV (reference sequence). The CDR3 nucleotides read TGTGCCAGCAGTTTTAGGCTAGCGGGGGGGAATTACGAGCAGTACTTC. The encoded protein is CASSFRLAGGNYEQYF.

The J gene is TRBJ2-1, the V gene TRBV19; possible D gene TRBD2, 6 bases. Trimming cost V 2 bases and J 4 bases, with 12 bases left between them. This CDR3 region has 15 residues. Looked up from germline, CDR1 is LNHDA and CDR2 is SQIVND (reference sequence). The CDR3, as DNA: TGTGCCAGTAGTATATCGGGTAGCGGATACAATGAGCAGTTCTTC. Its translation is CASSISGSGYNEQFF.